Listed below are T cell receptor beta chains from one sample, sequenced in a study of cytomegalovirus exposure and HLA in healthy donors. The assay was immunoSEQ multiplex PCR, and TCRdb's table has in-frame clones only and misses some. The sample lists roughly 160,000 clones; roughly 80% were seen once. The specimen sequenced was PBMCs. The receptors were gathered from a woman aged 40 to 50 in good health and CMV-seropositive. Both conserved end residues are part of each CDR3. The D gene is left open where the match is weak. Some rows have no size entry. The others give once, few or many, or a class for an expanded clone.

d_call cdr3_length j_call v_call clone_size cdr3_aa cdr3_nt
TRBD2 14 TRBJ2-7 TRBV7-3 - CASSLAGSSYEQYF TGTGCCAGCAGCCTAGCGGGTAGCTCCTACGAGCAGTACTTC
- 14 TRBJ2-7 TRBV18 - CASSSGQGSYEQYF TGTGCCAGCTCTTCCGGGCAGGGTTCCTACGAGCAGTACTTC
- 13 TRBJ1-2 TRBV9 - CASSVVSGYGYTF TGTGCCAGCAGCGTAGTTTCGGGCTATGGCTACACCTTC
TRBD1 18 TRBJ1-5 TRBV28 - CASSYRDRALKFNQPQHF TGTGCCAGCAGTTACCGGGACAGGGCCCTTAAATTTAATCAGCCCCAGCATTTT
TRBD2 15 TRBJ2-1 TRBV19 - CASSTLAGGPNEQFF TGTGCCAGTAGTACTCTAGCGGGAGGGCCCAATGAGCAGTTCTTC
TRBD2 15 TRBJ2-7 TRBV5-4 - CASSLGSGISYEQYF TGTGCCAGCAGCTTGGGGAGCGGGATCTCCTACGAGCAGTACTTC
TRBD1 14 TRBJ2-2 TRBV7-9 - CASSRTGDTGELFF TGTGCCAGCAGCAGAACAGGGGACACCGGGGAGCTGTTTTTT
- 13 TRBJ2-2 TRBV13 - CASSAGLDGELFF TGTGCCAGCAGCGCGGGACTCGACGGGGAGCTGTTTTTT
TRBD1 17 TRBJ1-3 TRBV28 few CASQAGGQVRSGNTIYF TGTGCCAGCCAAGCGGGAGGACAGGTGAGGTCTGGAAACACCATATATTTT
- 13 TRBJ1-2 TRBV6-5 - CASTPNGRGGYTF TGTGCCAGCACCCCGAATGGGAGGGGTGGCTACACCTTC
- 14 TRBJ2-4 TRBV10-3 few CAISHTVAKNIQYF TGTGCCATCAGTCACACAGTAGCCAAAAACATTCAGTACTTC
- 16 TRBJ1-1 TRBV7-9 few CASSRLVPPEGTEAFF TGTGCCAGCAGCCGACTGGTCCCTCCTGAGGGCACTGAAGCTTTCTTT
TRBD2 13 TRBJ2-7 TRBV30 - CAWTSGRTYEQYF TGTGCCTGGACCAGCGGGAGGACCTACGAGCAGTACTTC
- 11 TRBJ2-7 TRBV28 - CASSLRDEQYF TGTGCCAGCAGTTTAAGAGACGAGCAGTACTTC
TRBD2 15 TRBJ2-7 TRBV5-1 - CASSLASGRTYEQYF TGCGCCAGCAGCTTGGCTAGCGGGCGGACCTACGAGCAGTACTTC
- 15 TRBJ2-7 TRBV14 - CASTLRASGGHEQYF TGTGCCAGCACCTTAAGAGCTTCGGGGGGCCACGAGCAGTACTTC
- 15 TRBJ1-5 TRBV2 - CASRLQELSNQPQHF TGTGCCAGCAGGCTACAGGAACTTAGCAATCAGCCCCAGCATTTT
- 16 TRBJ1-2 TRBV23-1 - CASSQSRVDRPYGYTF TGCGCCAGCAGTCAATCTCGGGTAGACAGACCCTATGGCTACACCTTC
TRBD2 15 TRBJ2-1 TRBV7-9 medium-sized CASSLGLAGSSEQFF TGTGCCAGCAGCTTAGGATTAGCGGGATCCAGTGAGCAGTTCTTC
- 14 TRBJ2-7 TRBV7-8 - CASSLNGRSYEQYF TGTGCCAGCAGCTTAAACGGCAGGTCCTACGAGCAGTACTTC
TRBD2 16 TRBJ2-2 TRBV9 - CASSQGSGSSTGELFF TGTGCCAGCAGCCAGGGGAGCGGGAGTTCCACCGGGGAGCTGTTTTTT
TRBD2 14 TRBJ2-5 TRBV9 - CASSGSSGMETQYF TGTGCCAGCAGCGGATCTAGCGGGATGGAGACCCAGTACTTC
TRBD2 18 TRBJ2-1 TRBV4-1 - CASSQVILAGSSYNEQFF TGCGCCAGCAGCCAAGTAATTCTAGCGGGCTCGTCCTACAATGAGCAGTTCTTC
- 15 TRBJ1-2 TRBV18 few CASSPEVSRSGGYTF TGTGCCAGCTCACCGGAGGTTTCCAGAAGTGGAGGCTACACCTTC
- 9 TRBJ2-7 TRBV28 - CATGYEQYF TGTGCCACCGGCTACGAGCAGTACTTC
- 14 TRBJ2-2 TRBV6-1 few CASSEQGNTGELFF TGTGCCAGCAGTGAACAGGGGAACACCGGGGAGCTGTTTTTT
- 17 TRBJ2-5 TRBV7-3 - CASSSHQSGAEGETQYF TGTGCCAGCAGCTCACACCAGAGCGGAGCCGAAGGAGAGACCCAGTACTTC
- 13 TRBJ2-7 TRBV6-6 many CASKDLYSYEQYF TGTGCCAGCAAGGACTTATATTCCTACGAGCAGTACTTC
- 14 TRBJ1-5 TRBV19 - CASSLRESNQPQHF TGTGCCAGTAGTCTCCGGGAGAGCAATCAGCCCCAGCATTTT
- 15 TRBJ1-1 TRBV7-8 - CASSSEAWVRAEAFF TGTGCCAGCAGCTCAGAGGCATGGGTGAGGGCTGAAGCTTTCTTT
TRBD1 16 TRBJ2-7 TRBV7-9 - CSSSLVVTGGSYEQYF TGTTCCAGCAGCTTAGTAGTGACAGGGGGCTCCTACGAGCAGTACTTC
TRBD1 15 TRBJ1-2 TRBV13 - CASSPPIRDRGVCTF TGTGCCAGCAGCCCTCCCATCCGGGACAGGGGCGTTTGCACCTTC
- 14 TRBJ1-1 TRBV6-5 - CASSYATGHTEAFF TGTGCCAGCAGTTACGCGACAGGCCACACTGAAGCTTTCTTT
TRBD2 16 TRBJ2-2 TRBV4-2 few CASSPGTSGSPGELFF TGTGCCAGCAGCCCCGGGACTAGCGGGAGCCCCGGGGAGCTGTTTTTT
- 14 TRBJ1-4 TRBV5-6 - CASSPAGAGEKLFF TGTGCCAGCAGCCCCGCGGGGGCTGGGGAAAAACTGTTTTTT